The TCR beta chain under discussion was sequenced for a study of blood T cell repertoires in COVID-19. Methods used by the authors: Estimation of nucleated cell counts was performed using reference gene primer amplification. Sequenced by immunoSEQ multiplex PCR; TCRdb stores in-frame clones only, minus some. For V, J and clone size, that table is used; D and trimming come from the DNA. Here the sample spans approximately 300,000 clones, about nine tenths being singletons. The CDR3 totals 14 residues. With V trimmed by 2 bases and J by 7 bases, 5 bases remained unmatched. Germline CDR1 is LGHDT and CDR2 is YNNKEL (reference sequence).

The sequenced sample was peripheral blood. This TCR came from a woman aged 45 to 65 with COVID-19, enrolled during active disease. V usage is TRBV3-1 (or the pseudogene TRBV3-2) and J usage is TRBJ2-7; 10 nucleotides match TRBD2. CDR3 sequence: CASSQLAGAGEQYF. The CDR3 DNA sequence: TGTGCCAGCAGCCAACTAGCGGGAGCCGGAGAGCAGTACTTC.